The 15 T cell receptor beta chains given below trace back to one sample, sequenced in a study of regulatory T cells in long-lasting Graves disease. Documented time point: newly diagnosed GD, antithyroid drugs for less than 3 months. RNA from PBMCs was the source of the TCR library. Through Arm-PCR of CDR3 regions and iRepertoire HTBI primers, TCR beta libraries were built. TCRdb processed the multiplex PCR reads anew with MiXCR; each CDR3 protein has one entry. The sample includes approximately 400,000 distinct CDR3 sequences, about 12% of them seen just once. These data also formed part of another study, on T cells in Graves' hyperthyroidism and ophthalmopathy.

The material was peripheral blood mononuclear cells (PBMCs), obtained at new diagnosis, from a patient treated with antithyroid drugs. These receptors were collected from a woman between 18 and 29 years old with Graves disease.

This clonotype was seen repeatedly, ten times or more. One end of the junction does not line up with germline, which may come from a read error. The J gene is TRBJ1-1, the V gene TRBV11-2; the D is unclear. The CDR3 totals 13 residues. Germline CDR1 SGHAT, CDR2 FQNNGV. CDR3 nucleotides: TGCGCCAGCAGCTCGGATTTCAACACTGAAGCTTTCTTT. Its protein product is CASSSDFNTEAFF. The entire variable domain, with the rest obtained from reference TRBV11-2 and TRBJ1-1, is as follows: EAGVAQSPRYKIIEKRQSVAFWCNPISGHATLYWYQQILGQGPKLLIQFQNNGVVDDSQLPKDRFSAERLKGVDSTLKIQPAKLEDSAVYLCASSSDFNTEAFFGQGTRLTVV.

This clonotype was counted ten times or more. V is TRBV7-8 and J is TRBJ2-6; possibly TRBD2 for D (5 bases). This CDR3 is built from 15 residues. Germline V gene sequence: CDR1 SGHVS, CDR2 FQNEAQ. V lost 3 bases, J lost 2 bases, and 8 bases lay in between. The CDR3 sequence: CASSFGVAGANVLTF. CDR3 bases: TGTGCCAGCAGCTTCGGGGTAGCTGGGGCCAACGTCCTGACTTTC.

Note on this clonotype: A much larger clone lies a single base off, so this may be a read error. The genes are TRBV18 and TRBJ1-1; D call uncertain. The CDR3 covers 16 residues. Germline V gene lookup returns CDR1 KGHSH and CDR2 LQKENI. The CDR3 DNA reads TGTGCCAGCCCACCTTCCCAACCTGTCCTGAACACTGAAGCTTTCTTT. Amino acids: CASPPSQPVLNTEAFF.

This clonotype turned up a few times. This chain connects TRBV2 to TRBJ1-3; a possible D gene is TRBD1 (5 bases). Trimming took off 4 bases at V and 0 bases at J, with 7 bases between the two ends. This CDR3 has 14 amino acids. CDR1 and CDR2 from the germline V gene are SNHLY and FYNNEI. The CDR3 sequence is CASSGQHSGNTIYF. CDR3 in DNA: TGTGCCAGCAGTGGACAGCACTCTGGAAACACCATATATTTT.

This clonotype was counted ten times or more. V usage is TRBV27 and J usage is TRBJ1-5; TRBD1 matches at 7 bases. J gave up 5 bases and V 6 bases, and 10 bases lay outside the gene matches. The germline V gene encodes CDR1 MNHEY and CDR2 SMNVEV (reference sequence). The CDR3 spans 15 residues. The DNA of the CDR3 is TGTGCCAGCAGACCATTTGGAGACAGGGATCAGCCCCAGCATTTT. It is translated as CASRPFGDRDQPQHF.

This chain uses TRBV12-3 or TRBV12-4 with TRBJ2-3, with TRBD2 identical over 13 bases. Germline trimming cut 3 bases from V and 2 bases from J; bases unmatched to any gene: 5. The CDR3 runs to 17 residues. CDR3 residues: CASSFAGLAGFTDTQYF. As DNA, the CDR3 is TGTGCCAGCAGTTTTGCGGGACTAGCGGGGTTCACAGATACGCAGTATTTT.

The sample holds many counts of this clonotype. V and J are TRBV29-1 and TRBJ2-7; 10 nucleotides align to TRBD1. With 6 bases clipped from V and 6 bases from J, the junction kept 5 bases outside the gene matches. The CDR3 covers 12 residues. Germline lookup yields CDR1 SQVTM and CDR2 ANQGSEA. The CDR3 is CSVDRGLGEQYF. CDR3 nucleotides: TGCAGCGTCGACAGGGGGCTGGGCGAGCAGTACTTC.

There are many counts of this clonotype. The rearrangement joins TRBV5-1 to TRBJ2-7, with no clear D. This CDR3 spans 12 amino acids. V lost 4 bases, J lost 2 bases, and 7 bases lay in between. Germline-derived CDR1 and CDR2 are SGHRS and YFSETQ. The CDR3 bases are TGCGCCAGCAGCCCCACAACCTACGAGCAGTACTTC. It encodes CASSPTTYEQYF.

This clonotype was seen repeatedly, ten times or more. This chain uses TRBV6-1 with TRBJ2-7; D assignment may be TRBD1 or TRBD2 (6 bases each). Germline CDR1 MNHNS, CDR2 SASEGT. V dropped 6 bases and J dropped 3 bases, with 21 bases sitting between them. The CDR3 has 16 residues. This chain's CDR3 is CASREGITGAFYEQYV. In DNA, the CDR3 is TGTGCCAGCAGAGAGGGCATAACGGGGGCATTCTACGAGCAGTACGTC.

This clonotype was seen repeatedly, ten times or more. The genes are TRBV20-1 and TRBJ2-1; a weak D match, TRBD2 (5 bases). CDR1 DFQATT and CDR2 SNEGSKA come from the germline V gene (reference sequence). Trimming removed 1 base from V and 5 bases from J, with 18 bases in between. The CDR3 has 16 residues. CDR3 sequence (DNA): TGCAGTGCTAGAGGAGGAGGAGCGGAGAGAAACAATGAGCAGTTCTTC. It specifies CSARGGGAERNNEQFF.

This clonotype occurred a few times. CDR3 DNA: TGTGCCAGCAGTTCTCGACAGGGGGCTGGTGAAAAACTGTTTTTT. It yields the protein CASSSRQGAGEKLFF. The chain links TRBV27 to TRBJ1-4; 10 bases are shared with TRBD1. CDR3 length: 15 amino acids. Germline V CDR1 and CDR2: MNHEY, SMNVEV (reference sequence). The V segment lost 4 bases and the J segment 7 bases; nucleotides outside the gene matches: 6.

Comments on this clonotype: This may be a read error, as it is one base from a much larger clone. J is TRBJ2-5 and V is TRBV10-2, with D hard to call. Germline CDR1 reads WSHSY; CDR2 reads SAAADI. There are 13 residues in the CDR3. The V end lost 2 bases, the J end lost 7 bases, and 11 bases lay between the germline ends. The CDR3, as DNA: TGCGCCAGCAGTGAGCCCCCCGGGCGGACCCAGTACTTC. It specifies CASSEPPGRTQYF.

Ten or more counts support this clonotype. The chain combines TRBV28 with TRBJ1-1, with 7 bases aligning to TRBD1. The CDR3 has 17 amino acids. Germline loops: CDR1 MDHEN, CDR2 SYDVKM. With 3 bases clipped from V and 5 bases from J, the junction kept 15 bases outside the gene matches. DNA for the CDR3: TGTGCCAGCAGTTTCCCCAGGAACAGGGGAAAGAGGACTGAAGCTTTCTTT. Translation gives CASSFPRNRGKRTEAFF.

This clonotype has ten or more counts. J is TRBJ2-7 and V is TRBV2; D possibly uses TRBD1 or TRBD2 (5 bases each). Trimming shortened V by 8 bases and J by 0 bases, and 11 bases separated the two germline ends. The CDR3 spans 13 residues. The germline gives CDR1 SNHLY, CDR2 FYNNEI. CDR3 DNA: TGTGCCAGCGTGGGACGGATCTCCTACGAGCAGTACTTC. Protein sequence: CASVGRISYEQYF.

This clonotype was seen ten or more times. The genes are TRBV5-4 and TRBJ1-2; D is uncertain. V was shortened by 0 bases and J by 5 bases, with 14 bases between the two germline ends. The CDR3 contains 15 residues. Looked up from germline, CDR1 is SGHNT and CDR2 is YYREEE (reference sequence). The CDR3 DNA reads TGTGCCAGCAGCTTGGACCTCCTCCGCTCATATGGCTACACCTTC. It yields the protein CASSLDLLRSYGYTF.